This TCR beta chain was recovered during a study of blood T cell repertoires in COVID-19. Study overall: Nucleic acid was either cDNA or gDNA, and it came from T cells, B-cell-depleted T cells, or PBMCs.

Only in-frame clones appear in the TCRdb table, and some are missing; sequencing was by immunoSEQ multiplex PCR. The sample shows approximately 350,000 clones, 80% to 90% of them seen only once. Germline V gives CDR1 LGHDT, CDR2 YNNKEL (reference sequence). This CDR3 comprises 16 residues. The V end was cut by 6 bases, the J end by 4 bases, with 18 bases between. Sequences were obtained from peripheral blood. V is TRBV3-1 (or the pseudogene TRBV3-2) and J is TRBJ2-2; D may be TRBD2 (7 bases). This sequence was found in a man aged 25-45 years with active or convalescent COVID-19. In DNA form, the CDR3 reads TGTGCCAGCAGAAGGGAGAGCGGGACAAGCACCGGGGAGCTGTTTTTT. Amino acids: CASRRESGTSTGELFF.